The rows below give T cell receptor beta chains drawn from one sample of a study of a mutant IDH1 vaccine in newly diagnosed glioma. These TCRs are of unknown antigen specificity. Sequenced by immunoSEQ multiplex PCR; TCRdb stores in-frame clones only, minus some. The profile shows around 44,000 clones, more than 65% of them singletons. This material consisted of PBMCs, taken from a glioma patient whose treatment included an IDH1 peptide vaccine. The receptors were sampled from a man aged 35 to 55 with glioma. Both conserved end residues are part of each CDR3. The D gene is left open where the match is weak. Clone size is not always given. Where it is, it says once, few, many or a class for expanded clones.

V gene: TRBV29-1
J gene: TRBJ2-1
clone size: once
D gene: TRBD2
CDR3 DNA: TGCAGCGTTGTGGTAGCGGGGGGACCGAAATACAATGAGCAGTTCTTC
CDR3 protein: CSVVVAGGPKYNEQFF

V gene: TRBV6-1
J gene: TRBJ2-3
clone size: once
D gene: -
CDR3 DNA: TGTGCCAGCAGTCCGGGACTGAGCACAGATACGCAGTATTTT
CDR3 protein: CASSPGLSTDTQYF

V gene: TRBV6-5
J gene: TRBJ1-1
clone size: few
D gene: -
CDR3 DNA: TGTGCCAGCAGTTACTCGAGGGACGGTTACACTGAAGCTTTCTTT
CDR3 protein: CASSYSRDGYTEAFF

V gene: TRBV7-2
J gene: TRBJ2-2
clone size: -
D gene: TRBD2
CDR3 DNA: TGTGCCAGCAGCCTGGGACTAGCGGGGGGGGCCTCCGGGGAGCTGTTTTTT
CDR3 protein: CASSLGLAGGASGELFF

V gene: TRBV7-9
J gene: TRBJ2-3
clone size: few
D gene: -
CDR3 DNA: TGTGCCAGCAGCAGAGCACCCGCGACCACAGATACGCAGTATTTT
CDR3 protein: CASSRAPATTDTQYF

V gene: TRBV20-1
J gene: TRBJ1-4
clone size: few
D gene: -
CDR3 DNA: TGCAGTGCTAGACCCAATAAAAAACTGTTTTTT
CDR3 protein: CSARPNKKLFF

V gene: TRBV29-1
J gene: TRBJ1-1
clone size: few
D gene: TRBD1
CDR3 DNA: TGCAGCGCCGACAGGGGGCACACTGAAGCTTTCTTT
CDR3 protein: CSADRGHTEAFF

V gene: TRBV6-5
J gene: TRBJ2-3
clone size: -
D gene: -
CDR3 DNA: TGTGCCAGCAGACAGAGGAGCACAGATACGCAGTATTTT
CDR3 protein: CASRQRSTDTQYF

V gene: TRBV6-1
J gene: TRBJ2-7
clone size: -
D gene: -
CDR3 DNA: TGTGCCACCGGCCCTTACGAGCAGTACTTC
CDR3 protein: CATGPYEQYF

V gene: TRBV2
J gene: TRBJ1-1
clone size: -
D gene: TRBD1
CDR3 DNA: TGTGCCAGCAGGACACAGGGGCCTGAAGCTTTCTTT
CDR3 protein: CASRTQGPEAFF

V gene: TRBV7-2
J gene: TRBJ2-4
clone size: -
D gene: TRBD2
CDR3 DNA: TGTGCCAGCAGCACGGGACTAGCGGGGGGGCACATTCAGTACTTC
CDR3 protein: CASSTGLAGGHIQYF

V gene: TRBV4-1
J gene: TRBJ2-3
clone size: -
D gene: TRBD2
CDR3 DNA: TGCGCCAGCAAGCGGGGGGCGGACACAGATACGCAGTATTTT
CDR3 protein: CASKRGADTDTQYF

V gene: TRBV6-5
J gene: TRBJ1-2
clone size: -
D gene: -
CDR3 DNA: TGTGCCAGCAGGACAGCTGAGAACTATGGCTACACCTTC
CDR3 protein: CASRTAENYGYTF

V gene: TRBV6-5
J gene: TRBJ1-1
clone size: once
D gene: -
CDR3 DNA: TGTGCCAGCAGTTACTTCCCAGGACCCAAGGGAGCTTTCTTT
CDR3 protein: CASSYFPGPKGAFF

V gene: TRBV21-1
J gene: TRBJ1-3
clone size: -
D gene: -
CDR3 DNA: TGTGCCAGCAACCGTTCCCGGGACGGCAGAAACACCATATATTTT
CDR3 protein: CASNRSRDGRNTIYF

V gene: TRBV5-1
J gene: TRBJ2-2
clone size: -
D gene: -
CDR3 DNA: TGCGCCAGCAGCTGGGGGGGGGCGACCACCGGGGAGCTGTTTTTT
CDR3 protein: CASSWGGATTGELFF

V gene: TRBV5-1
J gene: TRBJ2-2
clone size: -
D gene: -
CDR3 DNA: TGCGCCAGCAGCTTGCCCGGACCTGAAGACACCGGGGAGCTGTTTTTT
CDR3 protein: CASSLPGPEDTGELFF

V gene: TRBV7-9
J gene: TRBJ1-2
clone size: -
D gene: TRBD1
CDR3 DNA: TGTGCCAGCAGCTTACCAGGCAGGGGGCCAGGGGGCACCTTC
CDR3 protein: CASSLPGRGPGGTF

V gene: TRBV6-5
J gene: TRBJ1-5
clone size: -
D gene: TRBD1
CDR3 DNA: TGTGCCTCACACAGGGGTCCCGGGCAGCCCCAGCATTTT
CDR3 protein: CASHRGPGQPQHF

V gene: TRBV4-2
J gene: TRBJ2-3
clone size: -
D gene: -
CDR3 DNA: TGTGCCAGCAGCCAAGATATGGGGACAGATACGCAGTATTTT
CDR3 protein: CASSQDMGTDTQYF